Each of the 3 T cell receptor beta chains below was sequenced from the same sample in a study of shared clonotypes between healthy human individuals. Sequencing used immunoSEQ multiplex PCR; TCRdb keeps in-frame clones, though not all of them. The table records about 2 million clones, 85% to 95% of them present only once. What was sequenced was naive CD4+ T cells sorted from blood. Subset reported: CD45RA+ positively selected. The receptors were sampled from a man between 18 and 35 years old in good health.

The V call is TRBV7-8, the J call TRBJ2-7; D call uncertain. The CDR3 is 16 amino acids. V was clipped by 1 base and J by 3 bases, with 16 bases between them. The germline gives CDR1 SGHVS, CDR2 FQNEAQ. The CDR3 DNA reads TGTGCCAGCAGCTTAGAGGCAGTGACTCTGGGCTACGAGCAGTACTTC. It encodes CASSLEAVTLGYEQYF. Full variable domain (missing parts from reference TRBV7-8 and TRBJ2-7): GAGVSQSPRYKVAKRGQDVALRCDPISGHVSLFWYQQALGQGPEFLTYFQNEAQLDKSGLPSDRFFAERPEGSVSTLKIQRTQQEDSAVYLCASSLEAVTLGYEQYFGPGTRLTVT.

The V gene is TRBV28, the J gene TRBJ1-5; 7 bases map to TRBD1. The CDR3 sequence is 15 residues long. The J segment lost 0 bases and the V segment lost 6 bases, leaving 5 bases of the junction unmatched. The germline V gene has CDR1 MDHEN and CDR2 SYDVKM. CDR3 residues: CASRLQGYSNQPQHF. The CDR3, as DNA: TGTGCCAGCAGACTACAGGGGTATAGCAATCAGCCCCAGCATTTT.

The chain combines TRBV5-1 with TRBJ2-5, with TRBD2 matching over 11 bases. Germline CDR1 and CDR2: SGHRS and YFSETQ. The CDR3 is 14 residues long. The J segment lost 5 bases and the V segment lost 4 bases, leaving 4 bases of the junction unmatched. CDR3 nucleotide sequence: TGCGCCAGCAGCACTAGCGGGGGAGGGGAGACCCAGTACTTC. Protein: CASSTSGGGETQYF.